A single sample gave rise to the 2 T cell receptor beta chains below, sequenced in a study of regulatory T cells in long-lasting Graves disease. Through Arm-PCR of CDR3 regions and iRepertoire HTBI primers, TCR beta libraries were built. TCRdb re-derived calls from the multiplex PCR reads in MiXCR, one entry per CDR3 protein. The top ten clones hold about 61% of a sample with around 300,000 distinct CDR3 sequences, 22% of them seen once. As for time point: persistent/refractory GD, antithyroid drugs over 5 years with positive TRAb. With RNA extracted from PBMCs as input, the TCR library was made. Sequenced material: peripheral blood mononuclear cells (PBMCs), taken when the disease was refractory, from a patient treated with antithyroid drugs. Source of these receptors: a female donor with Graves disease.

The V call is TRBV28, the J call TRBJ2-2; possibly TRBD2 for D (7 bases). This CDR3 is built from 16 residues. In germline, CDR1 is MDHEN, CDR2 SYDVKM. Trimming shortened V by 3 bases and J by 2 bases, and 13 bases separated the two germline ends. This chain's CDR3 is CASSLGGALNTGELFF. The CDR3 coding sequence is TGTGCCAGCAGTTTGGGGGGGGCCCTTAACACCGGGGAGCTGTTTTTT.

This chain joins TRBV6-2 or TRBV6-3 and TRBJ2-7; weak D call: TRBD1 (6 bases). The length of the CDR3 is 17 residues. Germline CDR1 is MNHEY and CDR2 is SVGEGT. Trimming removed 2 bases from V and 0 bases from J, with 17 bases in between. The CDR3 DNA follows: TGTGCCAGCAGTTACAAGGGGGTCAGACCTTACTCCTACGAGCAGTACTTC. Protein: CASSYKGVRPYSYEQYF.